The TCR beta chain under discussion was sequenced for a study of response to subunit inactivated influenza vaccine. TCRdb used MiXCR to reprocess the RT-PCR reads, holding one entry per CDR3 protein. Altogether more than 550,000 distinct CDR3 sequences are present, about 11% being singletons, with the ten largest covering 9.5% to 11%. This clonotype was seen many times. The V gene lost 0 bases and the J gene lost 3 bases, with 6 bases spanning the gap. The CDR3 length is 15 residues. These records were also assigned to another study, of T cells expressing NK-cell markers. That work states: cDNA encoding TCR beta was synthesized via 5'RACE template switching incorporating UMIs. Sequencing covered eight donors, seven HCMV-seropositive and one seronegative. An anti-gamma-delta TCR antibody was added in several experiments. It restricted sorting to alpha-beta TCR-expressing T cells. Where several donors were concerned, these clonotypes also led the CD3+CD56-NKG2C+ fraction. Whether expanded NKG2C+ T cell clones recognized HCMV stayed uncertain.

The TCR was taken from a man aged 45-65 years who received an inactivated influenza vaccine. The chain links TRBV12-3 or TRBV12-4 to TRBJ2-6; no firm D call. Sequences were derived from PBMCs from blood, sampled on the day of vaccination. CDR3 nucleotides: TGTGCCAGCAGTTTAGCCCTTGTTGGGGCCAACGTCCTGACTTTC. Its translation: CASSLALVGANVLTF.